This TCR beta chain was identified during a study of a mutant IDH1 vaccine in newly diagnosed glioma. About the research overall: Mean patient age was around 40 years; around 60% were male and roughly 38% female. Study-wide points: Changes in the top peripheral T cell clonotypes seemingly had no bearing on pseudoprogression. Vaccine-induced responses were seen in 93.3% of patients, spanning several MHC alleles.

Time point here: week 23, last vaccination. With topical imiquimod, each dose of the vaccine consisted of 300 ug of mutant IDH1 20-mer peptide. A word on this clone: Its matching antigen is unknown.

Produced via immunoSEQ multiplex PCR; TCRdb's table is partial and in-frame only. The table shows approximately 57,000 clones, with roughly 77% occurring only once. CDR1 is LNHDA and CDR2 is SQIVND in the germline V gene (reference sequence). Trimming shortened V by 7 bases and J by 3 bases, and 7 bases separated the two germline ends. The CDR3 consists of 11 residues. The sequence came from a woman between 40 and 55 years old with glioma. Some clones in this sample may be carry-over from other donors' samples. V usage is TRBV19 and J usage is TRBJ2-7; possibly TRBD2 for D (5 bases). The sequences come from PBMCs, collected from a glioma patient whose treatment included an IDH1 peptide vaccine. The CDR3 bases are TGTGCCAGTACGGGAAACTACGAGCAGTACTTC. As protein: CASTGNYEQYF.